This TCR beta chain was recovered during a study of technical replicates of blood from a few donors. From germline, CDR1 is KGHSH and CDR2 LQKENI. With V trimmed by 4 bases and J by 7 bases, 12 bases remained unmatched. The CDR3 runs to 16 residues. TCRdb's table, derived via immunoSEQ multiplex PCR, lists solely in-frame clones and lacks some. The sample contains 55,000 to 75,000 clones, about 90% of which appear only once. This TCR was recovered from a human donor in good health. This chain links TRBV18 with TRBJ1-4; 7 positions match TRBD1. The specimen sequenced was T cells isolated from PBMCs. The CDR3 is CASSLTDRPSGEKLFF. The CDR3 DNA sequence: TGTGCCAGCTCACTGACGGACAGGCCTTCCGGTGAAAAACTGTTTTTT.